A selection of T cell receptor beta chains follows, all from one sample in a study of T cells after yellow fever vaccination. A single record per CDR3 protein comes from TCRdb applying MiXCR to the 5' RACE reads. This table holds 450,000 to 550,000 distinct CDR3 sequences, under 25% found once. This specimen consisted of PBMCs, obtained 15 days after the yellow fever booster vaccination. The receptor source for this set is a young man who received the YFV17D yellow fever vaccine. The CDR3 runs from the conserved cysteine through the conserved F or W. The order of the fields is J gene, V gene, D gene, clone size, CDR3 protein, CDR3 DNA. D genes are given only for firm matches. A row's size may be missing; if present it is once, few, many or a size class.

J: TRBJ1-2
V: TRBV7-8
D: -
size: few
CDR3: CASSREASNYGYTF
DNA: TGTGCCAGCAGCCGGGAGGCCTCTAACTATGGCTACACCTTC

J: TRBJ2-5
V: TRBV24-1
D: -
size: few
CDR3: CATSDGHRETQYF
DNA: TGTGCCACCAGTGACGGACATCGTGAGACCCAGTACTTC

J: TRBJ2-1
V: TRBV19
D: -
size: -
CDR3: CASSTDSRGYNEQFF
DNA: TGTGCCAGTAGTACCGACAGTCGGGGGTACAATGAGCAGTTCTTC

J: TRBJ2-1
V: TRBV7-8
D: TRBD2
size: few
CDR3: CASSYPRSGAIDNEQFF
DNA: TGTGCCAGCAGCTACCCTCGCAGCGGGGCAATCGACAATGAGCAGTTCTTC

J: TRBJ2-2
V: TRBV20-1
D: TRBD2
size: -
CDR3: CSADSGSSPGELFF
DNA: TGCAGTGCGGATAGCGGGAGCTCTCCCGGGGAGCTGTTTTTT

J: TRBJ2-3
V: TRBV27
D: TRBD1
size: -
CDR3: CASSLSNRGDTQYF
DNA: TGTGCCAGCAGTTTATCGAACAGGGGAGATACGCAGTATTTT

J: TRBJ2-5
V: TRBV7-7
D: TRBD1
size: many
CDR3: CASSLAPSRGDRGETQYF
DNA: TGTGCCAGCAGCTTAGCCCCCAGTCGGGGGGACAGGGGTGAGACCCAGTACTTC

J: TRBJ2-5
V: TRBV5-1
D: TRBD1
size: -
CDR3: CASRPGQGQETQYF
DNA: TGCGCCAGCCGACCGGGACAGGGACAAGAGACCCAGTACTTC

J: TRBJ2-1
V: TRBV25-1
D: TRBD2
size: -
CDR3: CATRRGAYNEQFF
DNA: TGTGCCACCCGGCGGGGGGCATACAATGAGCAGTTCTTC

J: TRBJ2-1
V: TRBV7-8
D: -
size: -
CDR3: CASSLFGSNNEQFF
DNA: TGTGCCAGCAGCTTATTCGGGAGCAACAATGAGCAGTTCTTC

J: TRBJ2-3
V: TRBV20-1
D: TRBD2
size: -
CDR3: CSARVGGPSDTQYF
DNA: TGCAGTGCTAGGGTGGGAGGGCCCTCAGATACGCAGTATTTT

J: TRBJ2-5
V: TRBV6-5
D: -
size: few
CDR3: CASSHIRLAETQYF
DNA: TGTGCCAGCAGTCACATAAGGCTAGCGGAGACCCAGTACTTC

J: TRBJ2-2
V: TRBV7-2
D: TRBD1
size: -
CDR3: CASSWTGGGPGELFF
DNA: TGTGCCAGCAGCTGGACAGGAGGAGGTCCCGGGGAGCTGTTTTTT

J: TRBJ2-7
V: TRBV29-1
D: -
size: few
CDR3: CSVVIYEQYF
DNA: TGCAGCGTTGTAATCTACGAGCAGTACTTC

J: TRBJ2-4
V: TRBV6-1
D: TRBD2
size: few
CDR3: CASSELEPGGDIQYF
DNA: TGTGCCAGCAGTGAACTTGAGCCGGGGGGGGACATTCAGTACTTC

J: TRBJ2-2
V: TRBV10-2
D: -
size: -
CDR3: CASGPRYAGELFF
DNA: TGCGCCAGCGGCCCCCGGTACGCCGGGGAGCTGTTTTTT

J: TRBJ2-1
V: TRBV20-1
D: TRBD1
size: -
CDR3: CSARDPIQGSYNEQFF
DNA: TGCAGTGCTAGAGACCCTATACAGGGGTCCTACAATGAGCAGTTCTTC

J: TRBJ2-1
V: TRBV9
D: TRBD2
size: -
CDR3: CASSPGLANDNEQFF
DNA: TGTGCCAGCAGCCCAGGACTAGCGAACGACAATGAGCAGTTCTTC

J: TRBJ1-1
V: TRBV2
D: -
size: few
CDR3: CASSVLTTGTEAFF
DNA: TGTGCCAGCAGTGTTCTGACTACGGGGACTGAAGCTTTCTTT

J: TRBJ2-7
V: TRBV27
D: -
size: few
CDR3: CASSFAQGFYEQYF
DNA: TGTGCCAGCAGTTTTGCACAGGGTTTCTACGAGCAGTACTTC

J: TRBJ2-4
V: TRBV10-3
D: -
size: few
CDR3: CAISEGRLEAKNIQYF
DNA: TGTGCCATCAGTGAGGGCAGACTGGAGGCCAAAAACATTCAGTACTTC

J: TRBJ1-3
V: TRBV5-1
D: -
size: many
CDR3: CASSAGQGNTIYF
DNA: TGCGCCAGCAGCGCCGGACAAGGAAACACCATATATTTT

J: TRBJ2-5
V: TRBV5-4
D: TRBD2
size: -
CDR3: CASSLGGSRGETQYF
DNA: TGTGCCAGCAGCTTGGGCGGGAGCCGGGGGGAGACCCAGTACTTC

J: TRBJ2-7
V: TRBV20-1
D: -
size: few
CDR3: CSAIPSLWVQYF
DNA: TGCAGTGCTATCCCCTCTTTATGGGTGCAGTACTTC

J: TRBJ1-4
V: TRBV30
D: -
size: few
CDR3: CAWSEGVTNEKLFF
DNA: TGTGCCTGGAGTGAGGGGGTAACTAATGAAAAACTGTTTTTT

J: TRBJ2-1
V: TRBV28
D: TRBD2
size: -
CDR3: CASSLRGGTRVGSYNEQFF
DNA: TGTGCCAGCAGTTTAAGAGGGGGGACTAGGGTGGGCTCCTACAATGAGCAGTTCTTC

J: TRBJ2-3
V: TRBV6-5
D: TRBD2
size: few
CDR3: CASSYSITTSGGDTQYF
DNA: TGTGCCAGCAGTTACTCGATAACAACTAGCGGTGGAGATACGCAGTATTTT

J: TRBJ2-3
V: TRBV12-3/TRBV12-4
D: TRBD2
size: -
CDR3: CASSFSGRLAGGPGTDTQYF
DNA: TGTGCCAGCAGTTTCAGCGGAAGACTAGCGGGAGGGCCAGGCACAGATACGCAGTATTTT

J: TRBJ2-2
V: TRBV3-1
D: -
size: -
CDR3: CASSHPRATSRDTGELFF
DNA: TGTGCCAGCAGCCACCCTCGGGCCACTAGCCGGGACACCGGGGAGCTGTTTTTT

J: TRBJ2-7
V: TRBV5-1
D: TRBD1
size: -
CDR3: CASRKRQGGSYEQYF
DNA: TGCGCCAGCAGGAAAAGACAGGGGGGATCCTACGAGCAGTACTTC

J: TRBJ1-3
V: TRBV7-3
D: -
size: few
CDR3: CASSVDSGNTIYF
DNA: TGTGCCAGCAGCGTCGACAGCGGAAACACCATATATTTT